Listed here is a single T cell receptor beta chain. Other DNA sequences of this sample code for an identical CDR3. The data were obtained in a study of blood T cell repertoires in COVID-19. Recruits, aged about 18 to 100 years, lived in about two dozen US areas. Membership in each cohort depended on participant-reported clinical history. Recovery among Cohort 3 donors was established by two negative PCRs, clearance, or symptom resolution. Authors' analysis steps: It was from reference gene primer amplification that nucleated cell counts were estimated. Measured with immunoSEQ multiplex PCR; TCRdb has only the in-frame clones, and not every one. V and J calls and clone size are those listed in that table; D and trimming were worked out from the DNA. The sample gives some 390,000 clones, roughly nine tenths of which show up once; 0.95% to 1.3% is in the top ten. Material: PBMCs or T cells enriched from blood (not recorded which). The receptor was derived from a man younger than 45 who had recovered from COVID-19.

CDR3 region: CASSIGQGRGQPQHF. The CDR3 DNA follows: TGTGCCAGTAGTATAGGTCAGGGTCGTGGTCAGCCCCAGCATTTT. This chain links TRBV19 with TRBJ1-5; tentative D call: TRBD1 (5 bases). V was pared by 1 base and J by 6 bases, with 13 bases between. Germline CDR1 reads LNHDA; CDR2 reads SQIVND (reference sequence). The CDR3 has 15 residues.